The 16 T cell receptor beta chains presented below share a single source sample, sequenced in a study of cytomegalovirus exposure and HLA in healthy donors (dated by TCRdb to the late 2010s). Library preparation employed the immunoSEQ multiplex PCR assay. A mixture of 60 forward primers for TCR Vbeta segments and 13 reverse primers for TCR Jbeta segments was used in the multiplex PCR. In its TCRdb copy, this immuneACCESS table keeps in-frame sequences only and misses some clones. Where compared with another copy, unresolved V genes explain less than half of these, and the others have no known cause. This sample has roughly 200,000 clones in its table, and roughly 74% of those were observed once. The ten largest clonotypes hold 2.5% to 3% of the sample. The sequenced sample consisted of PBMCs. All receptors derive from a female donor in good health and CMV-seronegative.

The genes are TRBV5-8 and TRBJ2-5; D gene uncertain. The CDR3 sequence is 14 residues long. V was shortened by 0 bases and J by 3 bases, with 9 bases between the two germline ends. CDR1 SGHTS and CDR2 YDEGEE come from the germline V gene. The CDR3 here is CASSLEQRKETQYF. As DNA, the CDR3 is TGTGCCAGCAGCTTGGAACAGAGAAAAGAGACCCAGTACTTC.

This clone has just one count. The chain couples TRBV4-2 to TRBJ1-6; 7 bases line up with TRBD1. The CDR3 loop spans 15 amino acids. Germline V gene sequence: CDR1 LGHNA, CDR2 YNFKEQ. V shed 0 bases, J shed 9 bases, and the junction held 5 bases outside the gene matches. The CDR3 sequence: CASSQETGVSSPLHF. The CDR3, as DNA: TGTGCCAGCAGCCAAGAAACAGGGGTTAGTTCACCCCTCCACTTT.

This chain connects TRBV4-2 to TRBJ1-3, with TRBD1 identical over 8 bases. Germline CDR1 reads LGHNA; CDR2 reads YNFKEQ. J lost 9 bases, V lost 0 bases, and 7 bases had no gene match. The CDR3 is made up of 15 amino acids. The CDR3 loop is CASSQEDIQGGTIYF. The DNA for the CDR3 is TGTGCCAGCAGCCAAGAAGATATACAGGGGGGCACCATATATTTT.

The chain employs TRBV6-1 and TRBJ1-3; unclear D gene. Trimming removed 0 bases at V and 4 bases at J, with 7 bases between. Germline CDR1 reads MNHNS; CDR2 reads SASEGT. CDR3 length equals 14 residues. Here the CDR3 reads CASSEARAGNTIYF. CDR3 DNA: TGTGCCAGCAGTGAAGCGAGGGCCGGAAACACCATATATTTT.

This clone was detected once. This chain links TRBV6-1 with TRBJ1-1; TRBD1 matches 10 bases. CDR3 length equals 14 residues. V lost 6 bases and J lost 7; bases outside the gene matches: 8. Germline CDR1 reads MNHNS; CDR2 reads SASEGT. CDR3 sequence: CASRADRGRLEAFF. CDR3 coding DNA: TGTGCCAGCAGAGCGGACAGGGGGAGACTTGAAGCTTTCTTT.

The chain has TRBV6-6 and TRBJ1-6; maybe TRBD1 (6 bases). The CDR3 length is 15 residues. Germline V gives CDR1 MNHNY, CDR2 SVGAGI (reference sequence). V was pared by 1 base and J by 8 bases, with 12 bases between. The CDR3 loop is CASSYFQGQDSPLHF. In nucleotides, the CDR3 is TGTGCCAGCAGTTACTTCCAGGGGCAGGATTCACCCCTCCACTTT.

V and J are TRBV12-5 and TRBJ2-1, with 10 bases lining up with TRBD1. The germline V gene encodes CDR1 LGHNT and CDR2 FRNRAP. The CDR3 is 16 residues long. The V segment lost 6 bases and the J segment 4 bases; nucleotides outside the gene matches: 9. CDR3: CASGPPGTGVYNEQFF. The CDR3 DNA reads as TGTGCTAGTGGCCCCCCCGGGACAGGGGTATACAATGAGCAGTTCTTC.

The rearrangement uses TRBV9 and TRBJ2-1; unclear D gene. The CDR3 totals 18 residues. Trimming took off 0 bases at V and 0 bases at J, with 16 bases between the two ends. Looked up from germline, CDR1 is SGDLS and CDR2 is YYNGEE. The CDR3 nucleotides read TGTGCCAGCAGCGTAGCGCTCCTAACAGCCAACTCCTACAATGAGCAGTTCTTC. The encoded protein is CASSVALLTANSYNEQFF.

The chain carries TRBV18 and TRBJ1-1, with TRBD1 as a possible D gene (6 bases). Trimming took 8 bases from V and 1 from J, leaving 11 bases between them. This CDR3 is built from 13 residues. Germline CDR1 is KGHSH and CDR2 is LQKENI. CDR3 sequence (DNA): TGTGCCAGCCTTGGACAGCAGAACACTGAAGCTTTCTTT. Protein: CASLGQQNTEAFF.

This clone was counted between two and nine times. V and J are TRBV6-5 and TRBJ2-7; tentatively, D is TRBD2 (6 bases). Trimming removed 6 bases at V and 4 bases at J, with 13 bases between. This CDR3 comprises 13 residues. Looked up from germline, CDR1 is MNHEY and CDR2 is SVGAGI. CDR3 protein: CASSGSRGYEQYF. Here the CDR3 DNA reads TGTGCCAGCAGCGGCTCGCGGGGTTACGAGCAGTACTTC.

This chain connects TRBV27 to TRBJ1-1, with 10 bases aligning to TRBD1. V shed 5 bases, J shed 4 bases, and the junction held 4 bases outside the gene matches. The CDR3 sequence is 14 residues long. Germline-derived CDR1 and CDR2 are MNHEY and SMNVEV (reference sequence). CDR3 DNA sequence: TGTGCCAGCAGTGAGACAGGGGGCGTCACTGAAGCTTTCTTT. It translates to CASSETGGVTEAFF.

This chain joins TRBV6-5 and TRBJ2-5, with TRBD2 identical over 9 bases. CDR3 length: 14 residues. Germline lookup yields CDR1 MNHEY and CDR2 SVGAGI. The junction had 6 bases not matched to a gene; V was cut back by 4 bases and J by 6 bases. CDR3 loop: CASSLGLAVKTQYF. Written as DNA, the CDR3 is TGTGCCAGCAGTTTGGGACTAGCTGTGAAGACCCAGTACTTC.

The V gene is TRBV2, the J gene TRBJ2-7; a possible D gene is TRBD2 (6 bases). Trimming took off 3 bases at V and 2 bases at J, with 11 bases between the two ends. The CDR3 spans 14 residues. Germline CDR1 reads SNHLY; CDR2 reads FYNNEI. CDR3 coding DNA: TGTGCCAGCAGTGAGGAGGGCGGGGCCTACGAGCAGTACTTC. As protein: CASSEEGGAYEQYF.

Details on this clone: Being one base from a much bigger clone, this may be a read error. The CDR3 region is CASRPGLAGEPYNEQYF. CDR3 DNA: TGTGCCAGCAGACCGGGACTAGCGGGAGAACCCTACAATGAGCAGTACTTC. The chain carries TRBV2 and TRBJ2-7; TRBD2 matches at 14 bases. After removal of 6 bases from V and 7 bases from J, the junction contained 14 bases not matched to a gene. CDR3 length: 17 amino acids. Germline V gives CDR1 SNHLY, CDR2 FYNNEI.

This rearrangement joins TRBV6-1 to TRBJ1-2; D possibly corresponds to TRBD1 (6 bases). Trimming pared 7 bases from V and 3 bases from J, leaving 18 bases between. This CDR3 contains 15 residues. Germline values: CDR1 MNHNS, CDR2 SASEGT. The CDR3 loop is CASTIVANRDYGYTF. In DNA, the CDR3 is TGTGCCAGCACCATTGTCGCTAACAGGGACTATGGCTACACCTTC.

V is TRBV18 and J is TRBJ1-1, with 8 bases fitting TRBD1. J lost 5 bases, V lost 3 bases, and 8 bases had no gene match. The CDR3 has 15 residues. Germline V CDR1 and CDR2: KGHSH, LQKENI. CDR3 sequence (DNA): TGTGCCAGCTCACCTGTAGGACAGGGTGATACTGAAGCTTTCTTT. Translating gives CASSPVGQGDTEAFF.